The rows below give T cell receptor beta chains drawn from one sample of a study of control samples from healthy donors and cancer patients. This table comes from immunoSEQ multiplex PCR, and its TCRdb copy is limited to in-frame clones, with some not included. This sample yields about 140,000 clones, of which 94% are seen a single time; approximately 14% belongs to the top ten. The source material was blood. The source is a man aged 40-55 years in good health. Both conserved end residues are part of each CDR3. The D gene is left open where the match is weak. Size tells how often a clone was seen (once, few, many) or the class of an expanded clone, and some rows leave it out.

d_gene	v_gene	abundance	j_gene	CDR3aa	CDR3nt
TRBD1	TRBV4-3	NA	TRBJ2-2	CASSQENTGVTGELFF	TGCGCCAGCAGCCAAGAAAATACAGGGGTTACCGGGGAGCTGTTTTTT
TRBD2	TRBV19	NA	TRBJ2-3	CASSTTGTTGGTQYF	TGTGCCAGTAGTACCACCGGGACTACAGGAGGTACGCAGTATTTT
TRBD2	TRBV24-1	NA	TRBJ2-3	CATSLSGGTDTQYF	TGTGCCACCAGTTTATCGGGGGGTACAGATACGCAGTATTTT
TRBD1	TRBV12-5	NA	TRBJ2-1	CASGLVLGTGNHNEQFF	TGTGCTAGTGGTTTGGTACTTGGGACAGGGAACCACAATGAGCAGTTCTTC
TRBD1	TRBV2	NA	TRBJ1-5	CASSEGDRGNQPQHF	TGTGCCAGCAGTGAGGGGGACAGGGGTAATCAGCCCCAGCATTTT
NA	TRBV29-1	NA	TRBJ2-3	CSVEDAGDREADTQYF	TGCAGCGTTGAAGATGCTGGAGACAGGGAGGCAGATACGCAGTATTTT
NA	TRBV7-2	few	TRBJ1-1	CASSLGRGIGTEAFF	TGTGCCAGCAGCTTAGGCAGGGGCATTGGCACTGAAGCTTTCTTT
TRBD1	TRBV6-5	NA	TRBJ1-3	CASSRGGPGNTIYF	TGTGCCAGCTCCAGGGGGGGACCTGGAAACACCATATATTTT
TRBD1	TRBV3-1/TRBV3-2	NA	TRBJ1-4	CASSETGQVLNEKLFF	TGTGCCAGCAGCGAGACGGGACAGGTCCTTAATGAAAAACTGTTTTTT
NA	TRBV3-1/TRBV3-2	once	TRBJ1-6	CASSQGGGASPLHF	TGTGCCAGCAGCCAAGGGGGGGGCGCGTCACCCCTCCACTTT
NA	TRBV6-5	NA	TRBJ1-5	CASTATGLSNQPQHF	TGTGCCAGCACCGCGACAGGCCTTAGCAATCAGCCCCAGCATTTT
TRBD1	TRBV6-6	NA	TRBJ1-1	CASNPGQLNTEAFF	TGTGCCAGCAACCCGGGACAGCTGAACACTGAAGCTTTCTTT
TRBD1	TRBV5-4	NA	TRBJ1-1	CASSSPGGPTEAFF	TGTGCCAGCAGCTCGCCAGGGGGCCCCACTGAAGCTTTCTTT
NA	TRBV25-1	NA	TRBJ1-3	CASPATRCSFGNTIYF	TGTGCCAGTCCTGCTACGAGGTGCTCTTTCGGAAACACCATATATTTT
TRBD1	TRBV5-1	NA	TRBJ2-1	CASSSYGQGRYNEQFF	TGCGCCAGCAGCTCATATGGACAGGGGCGGTACAATGAGCAGTTCTTC
TRBD1	TRBV27	many	TRBJ2-7	CASSGQAYEQYF	TGTGCCAGCAGTGGACAGGCCTACGAGCAGTACTTC
NA	TRBV19	NA	TRBJ1-3	CASTPGTDGDTIYF	TGTGCCAGTACCCCTGGGACGGACGGGGACACCATATATTTT
NA	TRBV6-6	NA	TRBJ1-6	CASRLREVNSPLHF	TGTGCCAGCAGGCTCAGGGAAGTAAATTCACCCCTCCACTTT
NA	TRBV21-1	NA	TRBJ1-1	CASSKEGRTEAFF	TGTGCCAGCAGCAAAGAGGGGCGAACTGAAGCTTTCTTT
TRBD1	TRBV10-3	NA	TRBJ1-2	CAITAGGRGGYTF	TGTGCCATCACGGCAGGGGGAAGAGGTGGCTACACCTTC
TRBD1	TRBV7-2	NA	TRBJ2-7	CASSLARFLGQTREQYF	TGTGCCAGCAGCTTAGCGCGGTTTTTGGGACAGACCAGGGAGCAGTACTTC
TRBD2	TRBV9	NA	TRBJ2-1	CASSELAGGSYNEQFF	TGTGCCAGCAGCGAACTAGCGGGGGGGTCCTACAATGAGCAGTTCTTC
NA	TRBV29-1	NA	TRBJ2-5	CSVDGGSETQYF	TGCAGCGTAGATGGGGGCTCGGAGACCCAGTACTTC
NA	TRBV28	NA	TRBJ1-5	CASSLTGPGQPQHF	TGTGCCAGCAGTTTAACCGGGCCGGGTCAGCCCCAGCATTTT